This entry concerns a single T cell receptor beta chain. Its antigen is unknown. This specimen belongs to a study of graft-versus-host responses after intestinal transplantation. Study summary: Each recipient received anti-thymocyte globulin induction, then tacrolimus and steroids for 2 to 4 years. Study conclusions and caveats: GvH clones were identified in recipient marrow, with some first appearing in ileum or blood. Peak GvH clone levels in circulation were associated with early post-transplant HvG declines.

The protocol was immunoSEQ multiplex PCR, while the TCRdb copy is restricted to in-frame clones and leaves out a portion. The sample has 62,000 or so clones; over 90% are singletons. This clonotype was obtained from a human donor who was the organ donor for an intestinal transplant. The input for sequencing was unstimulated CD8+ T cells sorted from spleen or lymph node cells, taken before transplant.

This chain's CDR3 is CASSFLLLATYNEQFF. The DNA of the CDR3 is TGTGCCAGCAGTTTTCTATTACTAGCGACATACAATGAGCAGTTCTTC. The genes are TRBV28 and TRBJ2-1; 7 bases are a match to TRBD2. V trimming: 3 bases; J trimming: 4 bases; junction bases outside the gene matches: 9. The CDR3 loop spans 16 amino acids. Germline V lookup: CDR1 MDHEN, CDR2 SYDVKM.